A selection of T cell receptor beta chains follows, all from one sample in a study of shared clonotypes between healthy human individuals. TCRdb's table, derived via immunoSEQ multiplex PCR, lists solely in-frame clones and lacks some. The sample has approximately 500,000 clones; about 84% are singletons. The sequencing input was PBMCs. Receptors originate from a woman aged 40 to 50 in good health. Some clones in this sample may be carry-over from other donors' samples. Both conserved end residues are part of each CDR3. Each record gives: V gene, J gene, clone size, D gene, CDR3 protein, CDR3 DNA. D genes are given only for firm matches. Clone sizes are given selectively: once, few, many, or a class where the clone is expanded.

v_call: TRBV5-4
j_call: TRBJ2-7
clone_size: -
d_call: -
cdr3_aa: CASSPWGAHEQYF
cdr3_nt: TGTGCCAGCAGCCCCTGGGGGGCGCATGAGCAGTACTTC

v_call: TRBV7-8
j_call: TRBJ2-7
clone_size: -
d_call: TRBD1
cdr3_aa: CASSLEPGTAYEQYF
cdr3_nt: TGTGCCAGCAGCTTAGAACCCGGGACAGCCTACGAGCAGTACTTC

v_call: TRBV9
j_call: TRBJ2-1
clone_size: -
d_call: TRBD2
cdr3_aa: CASSVEGGLAGGRGQFF
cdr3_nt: TGTGCCAGCAGCGTAGAGGGGGGACTAGCGGGAGGGCGAGGGCAGTTCTTC

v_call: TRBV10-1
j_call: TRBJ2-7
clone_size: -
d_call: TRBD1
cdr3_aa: CASSEGGRQGALRSYEQYF
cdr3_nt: TGCGCCAGCAGTGAGGGGGGGAGACAGGGGGCCCTCCGGTCCTACGAGCAGTACTTC

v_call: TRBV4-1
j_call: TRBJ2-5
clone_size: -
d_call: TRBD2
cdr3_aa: CASSQGLAGQETQYF
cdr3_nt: TGCGCCAGCAGCCAAGGTTTAGCGGGCCAAGAGACCCAGTACTTC

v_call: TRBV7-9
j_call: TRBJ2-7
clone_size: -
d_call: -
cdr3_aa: CASSLGARFEQYF
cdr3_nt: TGTGCCAGCAGCTTAGGGGCGCGTTTTGAGCAGTACTTC

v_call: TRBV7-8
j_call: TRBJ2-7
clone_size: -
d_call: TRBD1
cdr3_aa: CASSPVGGQGLDEQYF
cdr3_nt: TGTGCCAGCAGCCCCGTCGGGGGACAGGGATTAGACGAGCAGTACTTC

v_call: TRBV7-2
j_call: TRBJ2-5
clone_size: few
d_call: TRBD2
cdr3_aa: CASTPTSGRQETQYF
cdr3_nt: TGTGCCAGCACCCCGACTAGCGGGAGACAAGAGACCCAGTACTTC

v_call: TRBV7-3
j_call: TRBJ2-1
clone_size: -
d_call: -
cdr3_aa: CASSQSGSYNEQFF
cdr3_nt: TGTGCCAGCAGCCAAAGCGGCTCCTACAATGAGCAGTTCTTC

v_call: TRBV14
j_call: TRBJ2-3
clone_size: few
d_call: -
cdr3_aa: CASSQGWSGRSTDTQYF
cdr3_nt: TGTGCCAGCAGCCAAGGGTGGTCGGGACGGAGCACAGATACGCAGTATTTT

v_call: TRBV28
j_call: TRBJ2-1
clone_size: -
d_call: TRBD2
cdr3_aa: CASSLTGLAYNEQFF
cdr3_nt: TGTGCCAGCAGTTTAACGGGACTAGCCTACAATGAGCAGTTCTTC

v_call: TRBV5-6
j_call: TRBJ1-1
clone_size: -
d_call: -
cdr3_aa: CASSAQTYEAFF
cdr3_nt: TGTGCCAGCAGCGCCCAGACATACGAAGCTTTCTTT

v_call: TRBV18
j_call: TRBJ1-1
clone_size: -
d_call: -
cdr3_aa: CASSPDSNTEAFF
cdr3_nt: TGTGCCAGCTCACCCGACTCGAACACTGAAGCTTTCTTT

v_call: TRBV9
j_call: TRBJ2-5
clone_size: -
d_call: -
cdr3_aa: CASSVGGFLETQYF
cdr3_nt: TGTGCCAGCAGCGTAGGAGGATTTCTAGAGACCCAGTACTTC

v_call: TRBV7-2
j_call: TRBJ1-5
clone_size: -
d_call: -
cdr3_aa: CASSFARGPQHF
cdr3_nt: TGTGCCAGCAGCTTCGCTAGGGGGCCCCAGCATTTT

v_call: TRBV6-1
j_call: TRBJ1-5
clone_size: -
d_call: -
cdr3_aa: CASSGWLSNQPQHF
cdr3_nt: TGTGCCAGCAGTGGGTGGTTGAGCAATCAGCCCCAGCATTTT

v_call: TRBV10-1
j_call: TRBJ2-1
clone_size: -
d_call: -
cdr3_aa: CASSPRAGNEQFF
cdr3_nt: TGCGCCAGCAGCCCCAGGGCCGGCAATGAGCAGTTCTTC

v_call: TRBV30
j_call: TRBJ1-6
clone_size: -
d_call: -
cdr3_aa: CAWSRGGSYNSPLHF
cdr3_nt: TGTGCCTGGAGCCGGGGAGGGTCCTATAATTCACCCCTCCACTTT

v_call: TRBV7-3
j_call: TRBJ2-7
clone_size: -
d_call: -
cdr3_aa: CASSLDPSGTPDEQYF
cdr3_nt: TGTGCCAGCAGCTTAGACCCATCCGGGACACCTGACGAGCAGTACTTC

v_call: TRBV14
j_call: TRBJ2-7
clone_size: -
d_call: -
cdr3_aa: CASSHTVYEQYF
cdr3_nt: TGTGCCAGCAGCCACACAGTGTACGAGCAGTACTTC

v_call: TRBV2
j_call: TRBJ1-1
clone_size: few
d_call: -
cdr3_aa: CASPRDLNTEAFF
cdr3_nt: TGTGCCAGCCCTAGAGACTTGAACACTGAAGCTTTCTTT

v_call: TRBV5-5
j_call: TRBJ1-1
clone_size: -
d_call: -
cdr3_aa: CASSLVGYPTEAFF
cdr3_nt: TGTGCCAGCAGCTTGGTCGGGTACCCCACTGAAGCTTTCTTT

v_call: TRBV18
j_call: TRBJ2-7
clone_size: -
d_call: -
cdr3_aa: CVSSLGTETYEQYF
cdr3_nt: TGTGTCAGCTCACTAGGGACGGAGACCTACGAGCAGTACTTC

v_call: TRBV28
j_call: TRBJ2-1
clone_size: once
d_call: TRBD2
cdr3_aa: CASSSPGTSGSVGQFF
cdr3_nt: TGTGCCAGCAGTTCCCCCGGGACTAGCGGGAGCGTAGGGCAGTTCTTC

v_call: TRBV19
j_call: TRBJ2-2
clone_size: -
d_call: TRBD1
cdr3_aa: CASSSPGTGITGELFF
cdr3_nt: TGTGCCAGTAGTTCCCCCGGGACAGGGATTACCGGGGAGCTGTTTTTT

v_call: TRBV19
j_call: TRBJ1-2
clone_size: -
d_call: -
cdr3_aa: CASSVTGTNYGYTF
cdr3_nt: TGTGCCAGTAGTGTGACAGGAACCAACTATGGCTACACCTTC

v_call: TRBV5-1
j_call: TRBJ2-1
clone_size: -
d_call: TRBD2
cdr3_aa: CASRAPLAGGPYNEQFF
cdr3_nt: TGCGCCAGCAGGGCTCCTCTAGCGGGAGGGCCCTACAATGAGCAGTTCTTC

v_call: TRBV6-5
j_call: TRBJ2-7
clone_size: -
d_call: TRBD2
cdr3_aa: CASSYRRLAVYEQYF
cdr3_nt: TGTGCCAGCAGTTACAGGCGACTAGCGGTCTACGAGCAGTACTTC

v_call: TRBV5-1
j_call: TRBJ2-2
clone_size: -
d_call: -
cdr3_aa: CASSLSGGAGELFF
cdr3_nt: TGCGCCAGCAGCTTGTCAGGTGGGGCCGGGGAGCTGTTTTTT

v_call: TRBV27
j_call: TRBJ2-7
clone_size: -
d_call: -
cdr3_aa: CASSSALGYEQYF
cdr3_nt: TGTGCCAGCAGTTCGGCCCTAGGCTACGAGCAGTACTTC

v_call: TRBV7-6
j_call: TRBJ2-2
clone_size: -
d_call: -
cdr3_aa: CASTSGTGELFF
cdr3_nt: TGTGCCAGCACCTCCGGGACCGGGGAGCTGTTTTTT

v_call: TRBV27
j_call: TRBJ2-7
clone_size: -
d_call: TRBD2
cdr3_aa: CASSLKLAGGASYEQYF
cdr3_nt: TGTGCCAGCAGTTTAAAACTAGCGGGAGGGGCCTCCTACGAGCAGTACTTC

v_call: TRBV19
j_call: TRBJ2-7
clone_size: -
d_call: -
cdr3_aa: CASSISRGRGEQYF
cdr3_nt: TGTGCCAGTAGTATTTCCCGGGGCCGGGGCGAGCAGTACTTC

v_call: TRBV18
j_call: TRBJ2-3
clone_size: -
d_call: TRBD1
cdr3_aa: CASSSRDRSTDTQYF
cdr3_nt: TGTGCCAGCTCATCCCGGGACAGGAGCACAGATACGCAGTATTTT

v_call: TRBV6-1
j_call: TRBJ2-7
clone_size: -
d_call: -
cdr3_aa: CASSDRDIARRQYF
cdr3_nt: TGTGCCAGCAGTGACCGGGACATCGCCCGGAGGCAGTACTTC

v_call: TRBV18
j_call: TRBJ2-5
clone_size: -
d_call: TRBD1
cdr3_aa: CASSGLGQGNQETQYF
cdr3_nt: TGTGCCAGCTCAGGCTTGGGACAGGGAAACCAAGAGACCCAGTACTTC

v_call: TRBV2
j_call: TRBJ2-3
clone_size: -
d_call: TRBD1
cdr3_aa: CASSNRDSSTDTQYF
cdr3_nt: TGTGCCAGCAGTAACCGGGACAGCAGCACAGATACGCAGTATTTT

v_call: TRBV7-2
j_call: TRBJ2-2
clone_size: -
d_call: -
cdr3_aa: CASSLQGTRNTGELFF
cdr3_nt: TGTGCCAGCAGCTTACAAGGAACAAGGAACACCGGGGAGCTGTTTTTT

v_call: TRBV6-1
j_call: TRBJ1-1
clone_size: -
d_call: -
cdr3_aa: CASSVSGTEAFF
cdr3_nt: TGTGCCAGCAGTGTTTCGGGGACTGAAGCTTTCTTT

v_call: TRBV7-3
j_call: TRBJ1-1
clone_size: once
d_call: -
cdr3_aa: CASSLGAGSVAFF
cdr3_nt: TGTGCCAGCAGCTTAGGGGCAGGGAGTGTAGCTTTCTTT

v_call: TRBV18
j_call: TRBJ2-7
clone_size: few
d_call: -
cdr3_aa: CASSPTPSDYEQYF
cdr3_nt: TGTGCCAGCTCACCGACCCCGAGTGACTACGAGCAGTACTTC

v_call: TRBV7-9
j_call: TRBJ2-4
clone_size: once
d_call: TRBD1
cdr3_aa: CASARDGQGEIAKNIQYF
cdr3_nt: TGTGCCAGCGCGCGAGACGGACAGGGAGAGATAGCCAAAAACATTCAGTACTTC

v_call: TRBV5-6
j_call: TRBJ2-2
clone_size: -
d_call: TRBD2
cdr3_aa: CASTLLGLADTGELFF
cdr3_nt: TGTGCCAGCACCCTCCTCGGGCTAGCGGACACCGGGGAGCTGTTTTTT

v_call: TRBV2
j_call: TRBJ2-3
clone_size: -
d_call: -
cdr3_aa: CASSVRGADTQYF
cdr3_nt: TGTGCCAGCAGTGTAAGGGGTGCAGATACGCAGTATTTT

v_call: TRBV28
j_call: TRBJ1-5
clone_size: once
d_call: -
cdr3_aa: CASMGGRDYQPQHF
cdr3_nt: TGTGCCAGCATGGGGGGGCGGGACTATCAGCCCCAGCATTTT

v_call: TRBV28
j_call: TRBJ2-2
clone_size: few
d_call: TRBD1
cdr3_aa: CASSAYTEDRGNTGELFF
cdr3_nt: TGTGCCAGCAGTGCATACACGGAGGACAGGGGTAACACCGGGGAGCTGTTTTTT

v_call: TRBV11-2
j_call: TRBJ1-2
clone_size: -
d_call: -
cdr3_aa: CASSLTGAGHGGYYGYTF
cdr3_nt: TGTGCCAGCAGCTTAACGGGTGCCGGACACGGAGGATACTATGGCTACACCTTC

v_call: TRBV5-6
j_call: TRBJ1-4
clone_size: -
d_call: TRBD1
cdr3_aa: CASSRDSVNEKLFF
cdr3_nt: TGTGCCAGCAGCCGGGACAGCGTTAATGAAAAACTGTTTTTT

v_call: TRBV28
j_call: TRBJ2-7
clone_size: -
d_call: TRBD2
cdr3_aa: CASSLPGLAGADTYEQYF
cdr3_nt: TGTGCCAGCAGTTTACCCGGACTAGCGGGAGCCGACACCTACGAGCAGTACTTC

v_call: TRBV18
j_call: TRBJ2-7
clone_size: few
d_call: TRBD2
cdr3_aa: CASSTAGGPYEQYF
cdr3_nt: TGTGCCAGCTCCACAGCGGGAGGGCCTTACGAGCAGTACTTC

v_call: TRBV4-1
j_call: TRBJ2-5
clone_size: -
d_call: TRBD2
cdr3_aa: CASSQDQSLAGLGETQYF
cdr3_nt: TGCGCCAGCAGCCAAGATCAGTCCCTAGCGGGATTGGGGGAGACCCAGTACTTC

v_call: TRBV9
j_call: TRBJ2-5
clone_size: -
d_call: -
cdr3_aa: CASSVGAIDQETQYF
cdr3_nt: TGTGCCAGCAGCGTAGGGGCTATCGATCAAGAGACCCAGTACTTC

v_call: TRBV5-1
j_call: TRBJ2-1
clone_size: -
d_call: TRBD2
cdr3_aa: CASSASRGTGLAGGRNEQFF
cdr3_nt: TGCGCCAGCAGCGCCTCCAGGGGAACCGGACTAGCGGGAGGACGCAATGAGCAGTTCTTC

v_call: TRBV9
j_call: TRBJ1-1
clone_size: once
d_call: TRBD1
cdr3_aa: CASSETQGGWAEAFF
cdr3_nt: TGTGCCAGCAGCGAGACGCAGGGGGGCTGGGCTGAAGCTTTCTTT

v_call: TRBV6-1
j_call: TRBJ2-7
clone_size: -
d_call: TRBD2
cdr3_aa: CASSEGSLAGGQEYF
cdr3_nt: TGTGCCAGCAGTGAAGGGAGCCTAGCGGGAGGGCAGGAGTACTTC

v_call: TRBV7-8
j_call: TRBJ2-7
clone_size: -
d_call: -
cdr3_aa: CASSPLVGEQYF
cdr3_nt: TGTGCCAGCAGCCCTCTAGTCGGCGAGCAGTACTTC

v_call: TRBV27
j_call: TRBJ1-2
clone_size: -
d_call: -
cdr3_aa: CASSRGGAAYNYGYTF
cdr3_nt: TGTGCCAGCAGTCGGGGGGGGGCAGCATATAACTATGGCTACACCTTC